A single TCR beta chain is shown here with its context. Libraries were prepared by immunoSEQ multiplex PCR; TCRdb keeps only in-frame clonotypes and omits some of them. The sample holds 88,000 or so clones, 80% to 90% seen once. CDR3 size: 15 residues. In germline, CDR1 is MDHEN, CDR2 SYDVKM. V was cut by 6 bases and J by 4 bases, with 18 bases left in between. This specimen belongs to a study of blood T cell repertoires in COVID-19. Turning to the study itself: T cells, B-cell-depleted T cells, or PBMCs supplied cDNA or gDNA.

Sequenced input: peripheral blood. The rearrangement uses TRBV28 and TRBJ1-2; perhaps TRBD1 as D (5 bases). The receptor was derived from a man aged 60 to 69 with acute or convalescent COVID-19. Here the CDR3 DNA reads TGTGCCAGCAGGGAAGGCGGGGCTAGGGTCTATGGCTACACCTTC. This codes for CASREGGARVYGYTF.